Each of the 30 T cell receptor beta chains below was sequenced from the same sample in a study of cytomegalovirus exposure and HLA in healthy donors. PCR amplification relied on 60 Vbeta primers (plus 13 Jbeta primers). Assay: immunoSEQ multiplex PCR; the TCRdb copy retains only in-frame clones and omits some. The sample has some 110,000 clones, 79% seen once. Material: PBMCs. These receptors were obtained from a woman under 30 in good health and CMV-seropositive.

The chain is built from TRBV10-3 and TRBJ1-1; D is unresolved. This CDR3 spans 14 amino acids. The V gene's germline CDR1 is ENHRY and CDR2 SYGVKD. V lost 6 bases to trimming and J lost 0 bases, with 11 bases between them. The CDR3 sequence is CAIRRTVMNTEAFF. For the CDR3, the DNA is TGTGCCATCAGGAGAACAGTGATGAACACTGAAGCTTTCTTT.

This clone was found a few times. CDR3 sequence reads: CASSHLGRAGDTDTQYF. CDR3 in DNA: TGTGCCAGCAGCCACCTCGGGAGAGCGGGAGACACAGATACGCAGTATTTT. This chain connects TRBV5-4 to TRBJ2-3; 8 bases align to TRBD2. J lost 2 bases, V lost 4 bases, and 12 bases had no gene match. This CDR3 is built from 17 residues. The germline CDR1 and CDR2 sequences are SGHNT and YYREEE (reference sequence). Full variable domain (remainder filled in from reference TRBV5-4 and TRBJ2-3): ETGVTQSPTHLIKTRGQQVTLRCSSQSGHNTVSWYQQALGQGPQFIFQYYREEENGRGNFPPRFSGLQFPNYSSELNVNALELDDSALYLCASSHLGRAGDTDTQYFGPGTRLTVL.

In regard to this clone: Mismatch with germline at one junction end may stem from a read error. This sequence joins TRBV7-9 and TRBJ2-5, with D perhaps TRBD2 (5 bases). Germline V gene lookup returns CDR1 SEHNR and CDR2 FQNEAQ (reference sequence). The CDR3 has 15 residues. The CDR3 loop reads CSSSARGSNQETQYF. DNA for the CDR3: TGTTCCAGCAGCGCCCGAGGGTCAAATCAAGAGACCCAGTACTTC.

V is TRBV29-1 and J is TRBJ1-1; D ambiguous. The V and J ends lost 4 bases and 1 base respectively, with 16 bases between them. CDR1 and CDR2 from the germline V gene are SQVTM and ANQGSEA. The CDR3 runs 15 residues. The CDR3 reads CSVVSFGTQNTEAFF. CDR3 nucleotides: TGCAGCGTTGTAAGTTTTGGCACACAGAACACTGAAGCTTTCTTT.

This clone was detected once. The J gene is TRBJ2-3, the V gene TRBV6-1; 8 bases map to TRBD2. Germline V gives CDR1 MNHNS, CDR2 SASEGT. V dropped 9 bases and J dropped 2; count of bases not matched to a gene: 4. This CDR3 contains 13 residues. The CDR3 loop reads CARRGGPTDTQYF. The CDR3 DNA is TGTGCCAGACGGGGGGGCCCCACAGATACGCAGTATTTT.

The rearrangement joins TRBV5-5 to TRBJ1-1; D is possibly TRBD1 (6 bases). V gave up 0 bases and J gave up 11 bases, with 14 bases separating them. The length of the CDR3 is 13 residues. The germline CDR1 and CDR2 sequences are SGHKS and YYEKEE (reference sequence). The CDR3 DNA is TGTGCCAGCAGCTTGGACGGGGGCGGGGGGGCTTTCTTT. The encoded protein is CASSLDGGGGAFF.

This chain links TRBV10-3 with TRBJ1-1; D is perhaps TRBD1 (5 bases). Germline V gene data show CDR1 as ENHRY and CDR2 as SYGVKD. The V and J ends lost 0 bases and 6 bases respectively, with 14 bases between them. This CDR3 spans 15 amino acids. The CDR3 here is CAISESYRPSAEAFF. The CDR3 nucleotides are TGTGCCATCAGTGAGTCTTACAGGCCGAGCGCTGAAGCTTTCTTT.

The chain couples TRBV7-2 to TRBJ2-4; 9 nucleotides align to TRBD2. This CDR3 region has 17 residues. Trimming at V came to 1 base and at J to 2 bases, leaving 6 bases not matched to a gene. CDR1 SGHTA and CDR2 FQGNSA come from the germline V gene. CDR3 sequence reads: CASSLVGLAGTKNIQYF. For the CDR3, the DNA is TGTGCCAGCAGCTTAGTGGGGCTAGCGGGAACCAAAAACATTCAGTACTTC. Combining the CDR3 with reference TRBV7-2 and TRBJ2-4 gives the whole variable domain GAGVSQSPSNKVTEKGKDVELRCDPISGHTALYWYRQSLGQGLEFLIYFQGNSAPDKSGLPSDRFSAERTGGSVSTLTIQRTQQEDSAVYLCASSLVGLAGTKNIQYFGAGTRLSVL.

This clone showed up just once. The chain has TRBV5-1 and TRBJ2-1, with 8 bases aligning to TRBD1. This CDR3 has 14 amino acids. CDR1 is SGHRS, CDR2 YFSETQ, per germline. Trimming cost V 0 bases and J 7 bases; bases outside gene matches: 3. This CDR3 is CASSLEQGENEQFF. The CDR3 nucleotides read TGCGCCAGCAGCTTGGAACAGGGGGAAAATGAGCAGTTCTTC.

In the case of this clone: One junction end does not reproduce the germline sequence, and a read error may be involved. This sample also contains other DNA sequences that code for the same CDR3. V and J are TRBV27 and TRBJ2-2; D is perhaps TRBD1 (6 bases). Per the germline V gene, CDR1 is MNHEY and CDR2 is SMNVEV (reference sequence). There are 15 residues in the CDR3. The CDR3 region is CASSLRQASTGELFF. The CDR3 DNA reads as TGTGCCAGCAGTTTAAGACAGGCCAGCACCGGGGAGCTGTTCTTT.

The chain has TRBV10-2 and TRBJ2-3; TRBD2 agrees at 11 bases. Germline CDR1 is WSHSY and CDR2 is SAAADI. J lost 2 bases, V lost 6 bases, and 13 bases had no gene match. The CDR3 is 18 amino acids. This CDR3 reads CASRLTGTSGLFTDTQYF. CDR3 sequence (DNA): TGCGCCAGCAGGCTGACGGGGACTAGCGGATTATTCACAGATACGCAGTATTTT.

This rearrangement joins TRBV4-1 to TRBJ2-2; 10 bases map to TRBD2. Unmatched junction bases numbered 8, after V lost 2 bases and J lost 5 bases. This CDR3 has 17 amino acids. The germline gives CDR1 MGHRA, CDR2 YSYEKL. The DNA of the CDR3 is TGCGCCAGCAGCCAACTACTAGCGGGGTTAGGAACCGGGGAGCTGTTTTTT. It codes for CASSQLLAGLGTGELFF.

The chain uses TRBV7-9 and TRBJ2-5; D is perhaps TRBD2 (5 bases). The CDR3 is 11 amino acids. Trimming left V 5 bases short and J 11 bases short, with 12 bases between. Germline values: CDR1 SEHNR, CDR2 FQNEAQ (reference sequence). This CDR3 is CASSAGWEQYF. CDR3 nucleotides: TGTGCCAGCAGCGCTGGATGGGAGCAGTACTTC.

J is TRBJ2-1 and V is TRBV27; a possible D gene is TRBD1 (5 bases). The CDR3 consists of 15 residues. CDR1 is MNHEY, CDR2 SMNVEV, per germline (reference sequence). V lost 8 bases to trimming and J lost 0 bases, with 14 bases between them. The CDR3 nucleotides read TGTGCCAGCCACCGGTGGGGCAGCTCCTACAATGAGCAGTTCTTC. Translating gives CASHRWGSSYNEQFF.

The rearrangement joins TRBV2 to TRBJ2-7; 8 nucleotides match TRBD1. Trimming at V came to 8 bases and at J to 6 bases, leaving 12 bases not matched to a gene. The CDR3 has 14 residues. Looked up from germline, CDR1 is SNHLY and CDR2 is FYNNEI. Written as DNA, the CDR3 is TGTGCCAGCGAATCCGACAGGGGAATTCCCGAGCAGTACTTC. Protein sequence: CASESDRGIPEQYF.

The chain links TRBV6-1 to TRBJ1-2; D is possibly TRBD1 (6 bases). This CDR3 comprises 14 residues. Deletions cut 2 bases from V and 6 bases from J, with 13 bases between. Germline assignment: CDR1 MNHNS and CDR2 SASEGT. The CDR3 nucleotides are TGTGCCAGCAGTGAAACATACAGGGCTGATGGCTACACCTTC. Its protein is CASSETYRADGYTF.

The chain couples TRBV9 to TRBJ1-3; D is possibly TRBD1 (6 bases). This CDR3 spans 13 amino acids. Trimming pared 2 bases from V and 8 bases from J, leaving 11 bases between. Germline values: CDR1 SGDLS, CDR2 YYNGEE. This CDR3 reads CASSVHREDTIYF. The CDR3, as DNA: TGTGCCAGCAGCGTTCACAGGGAAGACACCATATATTTT.

This chain uses TRBV30 with TRBJ2-7; no definite D call. The CDR3 runs 14 residues. V was shortened by 5 bases and J by 3 bases, with 17 bases between the two germline ends. Germline V gives CDR1 GTSNPN, CDR2 SVGIG (reference sequence). The CDR3 region has the DNA TGTGCCTGGGCGAGCAAATCTTCCCTCTACGAGCAGTACTTC. Encoded protein: CAWASKSSLYEQYF.

This clone occurred once. The chain joins TRBV27 to TRBJ2-4; no reliable D call. The CDR3 has 11 residues. Germline CDR1 is MNHEY and CDR2 is SMNVEV (reference sequence). V dropped 3 bases and J dropped 7 bases, with 4 bases sitting between them. The DNA of the CDR3 is TGTGCCAGCAGTTTCGGTAACATTCAGTACTTC. This sequence encodes CASSFGNIQYF.

V is TRBV9 and J is TRBJ1-1; D is perhaps TRBD1 (6 bases). The ends were cut back, 0 bases at V and 5 bases at J, with 11 bases in the middle. Germline V lookup: CDR1 SGDLS, CDR2 YYNGEE. The CDR3 is made up of 14 amino acids. The CDR3 DNA sequence: TGTGCCAGCAGCGTAGGCACAGGGCGAACTGAAGCTTTCTTT. It encodes CASSVGTGRTEAFF.

This clone was seen a few times. The chain joins TRBV6-4 to TRBJ1-1; a weak D match, TRBD1 (5 bases). Germline-derived CDR1 and CDR2 are MRHNA and SNTAGT. The V end lost 3 bases, the J end lost 5 bases, and 10 bases lay between the germline ends. CDR3 length: 13 residues. This chain's CDR3 is CASSEVGGTEAFF. As DNA, the CDR3 is TGTGCCAGCAGTGAGGTCGGGGGGACTGAAGCTTTCTTT.

CDR3 in DNA: TGTGCCAGCAGTTCGGGACTAGCGGTTATCGGGAATGAGCAGTTCTTC. Encoded protein: CASSSGLAVIGNEQFF. This chain connects TRBV5-4 to TRBJ2-1, with 11 nucleotides matching TRBD2. The CDR3 is 16 residues long. Germline V gives CDR1 SGHNT, CDR2 YYREEE (reference sequence). V was clipped by 5 bases and J by 7 bases; unmatched bases: 11.

J is TRBJ2-5 and V is TRBV19; D perhaps matches TRBD1 (5 bases). V was pared by 3 bases and J by 5 bases, with 25 bases between. This CDR3 comprises 18 residues. The germline gives CDR1 LNHDA, CDR2 SQIVND (reference sequence). The DNA of the CDR3 is TGTGCCAGTAGTATGTTGGGCAGGGTAGGGTCCGCCGGGGAGACCCAGTACTTC. Protein: CASSMLGRVGSAGETQYF.

The V gene is TRBV28, the J gene TRBJ2-5; TRBD1 is a possible D gene (6 bases). From germline, CDR1 is MDHEN and CDR2 SYDVKM. Trimming stripped 6 bases from V and 5 bases from J, with 10 bases between. The CDR3 loop spans 12 amino acids. CDR3 DNA: TGTGCCAGCAGGAGGGGGTTGGAGACCCAGTACTTC. Translation: CASRRGLETQYF.

The CDR3, as DNA: TGTGCCAGCAGTTCCTTCTGGGACAGGGACAATGAGCAGTTCTTC. It specifies CASSSFWDRDNEQFF. The chain combines TRBV28 with TRBJ2-1, with TRBD1 matching 9 bases. The CDR3 totals 15 residues. The J segment lost 5 bases and the V segment lost 4 bases, leaving 6 bases of the junction unmatched. CDR1 MDHEN and CDR2 SYDVKM come from the germline V gene.

The V call is TRBV25-1, the J call TRBJ2-1; the D gene is possibly TRBD2 (5 bases). The V end lost 6 bases, the J end lost 2 bases, and 17 bases lay between the germline ends. This CDR3 region has 16 residues. CDR1 is MGHDK, CDR2 SYGVNS, per germline. CDR3 residues: CASSQRAPRAYNEQFF. The CDR3 nucleotides are TGTGCCAGCAGCCAACGGGCTCCGCGGGCCTACAATGAGCAGTTCTTC.

The chain is built from TRBV9 and TRBJ2-1; TRBD2 matches at 7 bases. This CDR3 spans 16 amino acids. The J segment lost 4 bases and the V segment lost 4 bases, leaving 11 bases of the junction unmatched. The germline CDR1 and CDR2 sequences are SGDLS and YYNGEE. CDR3 sequence: CASSSRSGAVYNEQFF. CDR3 DNA sequence: TGTGCCAGCAGCTCACGAAGCGGGGCGGTATACAATGAGCAGTTCTTC.

The chain links TRBV2 to TRBJ2-3; D gene uncertain. Germline values: CDR1 SNHLY, CDR2 FYNNEI. The CDR3 has 14 amino acids. The V gene lost 1 base and the J gene lost 0 bases, with 5 bases spanning the gap. The CDR3 region has the DNA TGTGCCAGCAGTGAAGACTTTAGCACAGATACGCAGTATTTT. Amino acid sequence: CASSEDFSTDTQYF. The whole variable domain, remainder taken from reference TRBV2 and TRBJ2-3, is EPEVTQTPSHQVTQMGQEVILRCVPISNHLYFYWYRQILGQKVEFLVSFYNNEISEKSEIFDDQFSVERPDGSNFTLKIRSTKLEDSAMYFCASSEDFSTDTQYFGPGTRLTVL.

The chain couples TRBV6-1 to TRBJ1-1; D uncertain. The CDR3 spans 14 residues. Trimming stripped 2 bases from V and 2 bases from J, with 9 bases between. The germline V gene has CDR1 MNHNS and CDR2 SASEGT. This chain's CDR3 is CASSETGSNTEAFF. The CDR3 DNA follows: TGTGCCAGCAGTGAAACTGGTAGTAACACTGAAGCTTTCTTT.

This chain joins TRBV7-2 and TRBJ2-1, with 10 positions matching TRBD2. CDR1 and CDR2 (germline): SGHTA, FQGNSA. V lost 1 base to trimming and J lost 7 bases; unmatched junction nucleotides: 4. CDR3 size: 15 residues. CDR3 sequence (DNA): TGTGCCAGCAGCTTAGTGGTTAGCGGGGGGAATGAGCAGTTCTTC. It is translated as CASSLVVSGGNEQFF. The full variable domain, rest sourced from reference TRBV7-2 and TRBJ2-1, is GAGVSQSPSNKVTEKGKDVELRCDPISGHTALYWYRQSLGQGLEFLIYFQGNSAPDKSGLPSDRFSAERTGGSVSTLTIQRTQQEDSAVYLCASSLVVSGGNEQFFGPGTRLTVL.